This TCR beta chain appears in the sequencing data of a study of T cells after yellow fever vaccination. This clonotype was seen a handful of times. Its cognate antigen is unknown. General study results and limits: Subsequent booster samples again held most clones from primary vaccination (96% CD4, 85% to 90% CD8).

The CDR3 totals 14 residues. V was cut by 2 bases and J by 1 base, with 8 bases left in between. Per the germline V gene, CDR1 is MNHEY and CDR2 is SVGEGT. In making TCR cDNA, 5'RACE template switching added a universal primer site and UMIs to it. TCRdb re-derived calls from the 5' RACE reads in MiXCR, one entry per CDR3 protein. Among hundreds of thousands of distinct CDR3 sequences listed, approximately 19% were seen once. The receptor was isolated from a man aged 18 to 35 who received the YFV17D yellow fever vaccine. The specimen was PBMCs, collected before the yellow fever booster vaccination. The gene calls are TRBV6-2 or TRBV6-3 and TRBJ1-1; tentative D call: TRBD1 (5 bases). CDR3 sequence (DNA): TGTGCCAGCAGTTACGGGGGACCGAACACTGAAGCTTTCTTT. Amino acid sequence: CASSYGGPNTEAFF.